The 14 T cell receptor beta chains below all came from one sample that was sequenced in a study of blood T cells in healthy people across ages. Using a J-beta primer mix together with a sample-barcoded 5' primer, a second PCR was run for roughly 6 to 11 cycles. From the 5' RACE reads, TCRdb called clonotypes with MiXCR, one entry per CDR3 protein. Here the sample spans 1.5 million to 2 million distinct CDR3 sequences, roughly 27% being singletons. The specimen sequenced was blood. Source of these receptors: a woman in her twenties or thirties in good health.

The chain joins TRBV7-8 to TRBJ2-5, with TRBD2 identical over 12 bases. CDR3 length: 12 residues. Trimming removed 1 base from V and 13 bases from J; junction bases left unmatched: 1. The germline gives CDR1 SGHVS, CDR2 FQNEAQ. Here the CDR3 reads CASSLEGLAGYF. The CDR3 coding sequence is TGTGCCAGCAGCTTAGAGGGACTAGCGGGGTACTTC.

The gene calls are TRBV29-1 and TRBJ1-5; D is perhaps TRBD1 (6 bases). Germline V gives CDR1 SQVTM, CDR2 ANQGSEA. The CDR3 covers 14 residues. V lost 1 base and J 5 bases, leaving 12 bases between the germline ends. CDR3 in DNA: TGCAGCGTTGAAGTTTCAGGGGTAGATCAGCCCCAGCATTTT. Translation gives CSVEVSGVDQPQHF.

The chain uses TRBV12-3 or TRBV12-4 and TRBJ1-1, with D perhaps matching TRBD1 (5 bases). Trimming shortened V by 5 bases and J by 3 bases, and 16 bases separated the two germline ends. The CDR3 contains 15 residues. The CDR3 loop is CASSPFRGADTEAFF. CDR3 DNA sequence: TGTGCCAGCAGTCCCTTTAGGGGCGCGGACACTGAAGCTTTCTTT.

This sequence joins TRBV2 and TRBJ2-1; TRBD2 agrees at 8 bases. Trimming took 5 bases from V and 3 from J; bases not matched to a gene: 6. The CDR3 runs to 15 residues. Germline loops: CDR1 SNHLY, CDR2 FYNNEI. The CDR3 coding sequence is TGTGCCAGCAGTTCCGAGCGGGGGAACTACAATGAGCAGTTCTTC. Its protein is CASSSERGNYNEQFF.

This sequence joins TRBV24-1 and TRBJ1-5; D is ambiguous. This CDR3 is 17 amino acids long. Looked up from germline, CDR1 is KGHDR and CDR2 is SFDVKD. V lost 0 bases and J 5 bases, leaving 16 bases between the germline ends. Here the CDR3 reads CATSDLAHRWMHQPQHF. As DNA, the CDR3 is TGTGCCACCAGTGATTTGGCCCATAGGTGGATGCATCAGCCCCAGCATTTT.

This clonotype has just a few counts. The J gene is TRBJ2-3, the V gene TRBV7-2; D is possibly TRBD2 (5 bases). The germline V and J ends were trimmed by 6 bases and 3 bases, with 16 bases remaining between them. Germline values: CDR1 SGHTA, CDR2 FQGNSA. This CDR3 has 15 residues. DNA of the CDR3: TGTGCCAGCAGTTTGGACCCACCGGGGACAGATACGCAGTATTTT. This sequence encodes CASSLDPPGTDTQYF.

This clonotype was detected only a few times. The chain uses TRBV12-3 or TRBV12-4 and TRBJ2-7, with a weak D call TRBD1 (6 bases). This CDR3 contains 13 residues. With 5 bases removed from V and 6 bases from J, the gap between germline ends came to 14 bases. The CDR3 DNA sequence: TGTGCCAGCAGTGGCCGGGACACTGGCGAGCAGTACTTC. The encoded protein is CASSGRDTGEQYF.

This clonotype has only a few counts. The rearrangement links TRBV27 to TRBJ1-2, with 7 bases lining up with TRBD1. This CDR3 is 17 amino acids long. The germline gives CDR1 MNHEY, CDR2 SMNVEV (reference sequence). V lost 1 base and J lost 1; bases outside the gene matches: 9. CDR3 loop: CASSLYSPGQINYGYTF. CDR3 DNA: TGTGCCAGCAGTTTATACTCCCCGGGACAGATTAACTATGGCTACACCTTC.

This clonotype was counted only a few times. This chain joins TRBV12-3 or TRBV12-4 and TRBJ1-5; D is perhaps TRBD1 (5 bases). V lost 6 bases to trimming and J lost 7 bases, with 22 bases between them. This CDR3 has 16 amino acids. Here the CDR3 reads CASSLYAAGLGQPQHF. The CDR3 coding sequence is TGTGCCAGCAGCCTCTATGCGGCAGGGTTAGGCCAGCCCCAGCATTTT.

To note about this clonotype: Sequence at one end of the junction differs from germline and may be a read error. The chain recombines TRBV6-6 with TRBJ2-3, with 8 bases aligning to TRBD2. There are 16 residues in the CDR3. The germline V gene encodes CDR1 MNHNY and CDR2 SVGAGI (reference sequence). The CDR3 protein is CASSYSFGGAVDTQYF. CDR3 nucleotide sequence: TGTGCCAGCAGCTACTCTTTCGGGGGGGCCGTGGATACGCAGTATTTT.

This chain joins TRBV5-1 and TRBJ2-7; 7 bases line up with TRBD1. There are 14 residues in the CDR3. CDR1 is SGHRS, CDR2 YFSETQ, per germline. Trimming took 0 bases from V and 4 from J; bases not matched to a gene: 4. The CDR3 loop reads CASSLEGAEYEQYF. The CDR3 coding sequence is TGCGCCAGCAGCTTGGAGGGGGCGGAATACGAGCAGTACTTC. The variable domain in full, with the rest retrieved from reference TRBV5-1 and TRBJ2-7, is KAGVTQTPRYLIKTRGQQVTLSCSPISGHRSVSWYQQTPGQGLQFLFEYFSETQRNKGNFPGRFSGRQFSNSRSEMNVSTLELGDSALYLCASSLEGAEYEQYFGPGTRLTVT.

Only a few counts were recorded for this clonotype. V is TRBV20-1 and J is TRBJ2-3, with D perhaps TRBD1 or TRBD2 (5 bases each). The CDR3 runs 17 residues. Germline lookup yields CDR1 DFQATT and CDR2 SNEGSKA (reference sequence). V lost 3 bases to trimming and J lost 2 bases, with 21 bases between them. This CDR3 is CSARGVSRGSYTDTQYF. CDR3 sequence (DNA): TGCAGTGCTAGGGGGGTATCGCGTGGTTCCTACACAGATACGCAGTATTTT.

This chain connects TRBV29-1 to TRBJ2-1, with D hard to call. The DNA end is a closer match to TRBJ2-7, so the J assignment may be wrong. The CDR3 totals 14 residues. The germline V gene has CDR1 SQVTM and CDR2 ANQGSEA. The CDR3: CSVEEQSSYNEQYF. The CDR3 DNA is TGCAGCGTTGAAGAGCAATCTTCCTACAATGAGCAGTACTTC.

The genes are TRBV9 and TRBJ2-6; D is perhaps TRBD2 (6 bases). The V gene lost 10 bases and the J gene lost 4 bases, with 18 bases spanning the gap. CDR3 size: 15 residues. Germline V gene lookup returns CDR1 SGDLS and CDR2 YYNGEE. The CDR3 sequence: CAGSYTSSGANVLTF. The CDR3 DNA follows: TGTGCCGGCTCATACACTAGCTCCGGGGCCAACGTCCTGACTTTC.